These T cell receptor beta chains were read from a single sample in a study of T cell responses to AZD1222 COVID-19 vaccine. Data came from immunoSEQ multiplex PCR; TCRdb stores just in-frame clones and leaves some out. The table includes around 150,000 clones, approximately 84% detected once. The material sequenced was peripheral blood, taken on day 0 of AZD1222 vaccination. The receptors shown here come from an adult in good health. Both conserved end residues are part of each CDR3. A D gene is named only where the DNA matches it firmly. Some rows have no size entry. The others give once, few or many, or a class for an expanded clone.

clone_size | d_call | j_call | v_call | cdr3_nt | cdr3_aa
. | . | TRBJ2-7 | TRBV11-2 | TGTGCCAGCAGCGTTACTAGGCAGGTCGAGCAGTACTTC | CASSVTRQVEQYF
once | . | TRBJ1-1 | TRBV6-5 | TGTGCCAGCAGTTACTCGGGGGGGACTGAAGCTTTCTTT | CASSYSGGTEAFF
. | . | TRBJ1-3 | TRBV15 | TGTGCCACCAGCAGAGATCAAGCAGGGACTGGAAACACCATATATTTT | CATSRDQAGTGNTIYF
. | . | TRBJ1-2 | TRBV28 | TGTGCCTCAGGGTCATCATGGTATGGCTACACCTTC | CASGSSWYGYTF
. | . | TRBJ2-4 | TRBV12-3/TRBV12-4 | TGTGCCAGCAGCTTTAGCCCTAACATTCAGTACTTC | CASSFSPNIQYF
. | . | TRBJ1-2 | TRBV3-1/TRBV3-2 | TGTGCCAGCAGCCCAACATCGAACATTAACTATGGACAGTTTACATACCCCTATGGCTACACCTTC | CASSPTSNINYGQFTYPYGYTF
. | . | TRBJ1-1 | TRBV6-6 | TGTGCCAGCAGTTACGGGTCCCTAAGGACTGAAGCTTTCTTT | CASSYGSLRTEAFF
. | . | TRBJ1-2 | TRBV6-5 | TGTGCCAGCAGCAGGACAGCCAACTATGGCTACACCTTC | CASSRTANYGYTF
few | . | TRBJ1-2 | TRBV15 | TGTGCCACCAGCAGAGATTTACGGGGGACGGTTTACGGCTACACCTTC | CATSRDLRGTVYGYTF
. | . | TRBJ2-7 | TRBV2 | TGTGCCAGCAGCAGGATTACCTACGAGCAGTACTTC | CASSRITYEQYF
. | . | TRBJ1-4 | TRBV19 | TGTGCCAGTAGTCCGAGCGGGGGGAGATCCCGTAATGAAAAACTGTTTTTT | CASSPSGGRSRNEKLFF
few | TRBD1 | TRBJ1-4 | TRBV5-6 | TGTGCCAGCAGCTTTTCTCCGGGACAGGGTGAGGAAAAACTGTTTTTT | CASSFSPGQGEEKLFF
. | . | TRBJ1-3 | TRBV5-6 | TGTGCCAGCAGCTTGATCTATGACAGTTCATTCCCCGGAAACACCATATATTTT | CASSLIYDSSFPGNTIYF
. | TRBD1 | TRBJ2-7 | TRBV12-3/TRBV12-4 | TGTGCCAGCAGTTTAGATAGGGGGCACGAGCAGTACTTC | CASSLDRGHEQYF
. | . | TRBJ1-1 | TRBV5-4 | TGTGCCAGCAGCTTGGCGAGGAGTGGTTACACTGAAGCTTTCTTT | CASSLARSGYTEAFF
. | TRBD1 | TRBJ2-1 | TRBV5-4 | TGTGCCAGCAGCTTGGACAGGGGCAATGAGCAGTTCTTC | CASSLDRGNEQFF
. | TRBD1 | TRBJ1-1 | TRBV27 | TGTGCCAGCAGGTACTGGACAGGGGGCAAGACTGAAGCTTTCTTT | CASRYWTGGKTEAFF
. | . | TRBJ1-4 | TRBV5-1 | TGCGCCAGCAGCTTGGGGGGGCATGAAAAACTGTTTTTT | CASSLGGHEKLFF
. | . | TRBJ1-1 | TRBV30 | TGTGCCTGGACCGTCACTGACACTGAAGCTTTCTTT | CAWTVTDTEAFF
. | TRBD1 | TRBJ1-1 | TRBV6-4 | TGTGCCAGCAGTCCGGACAGGAGGAACACTGAAGCTTTCTTT | CASSPDRRNTEAFF
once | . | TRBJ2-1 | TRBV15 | TGTGCCACCAGCCGAGGGACACCGGGATACGATGAGCAGTTCTTC | CATSRGTPGYDEQFF
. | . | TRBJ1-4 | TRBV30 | TGTGCCTGGAGGGTCGGCCGCGGGATAGAAAAACTGTTTTTT | CAWRVGRGIEKLFF
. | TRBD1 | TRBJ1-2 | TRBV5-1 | TGCGCCAGCAGGCCCGGGACAGCTAACTATGGCTACACCTTC | CASRPGTANYGYTF
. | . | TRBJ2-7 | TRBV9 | TGTGCCAGCAGCGTCGGACAGACCTACGAGCAGTACTTC | CASSVGQTYEQYF
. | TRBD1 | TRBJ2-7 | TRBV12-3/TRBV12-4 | TGTGCCAGCAGTTTAACAGGGGGGTACGAGCAGTACTTC | CASSLTGGYEQYF
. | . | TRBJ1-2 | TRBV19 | TGTGCCAGTAGTATGGTCGAAGGGGCCGCTTACCAAGGCTACACCTTC | CASSMVEGAAYQGYTF
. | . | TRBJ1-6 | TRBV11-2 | TGTGCCAGCAGCTTAGAGAGGCAATCCTATAATTCACCCCTCCACTTT | CASSLERQSYNSPLHF
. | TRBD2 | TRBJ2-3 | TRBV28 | TGTGCCAGCAGTTATCTAGCGGGGGCGAAAACCCGCACAGATACGCAGTATTTT | CASSYLAGAKTRTDTQYF
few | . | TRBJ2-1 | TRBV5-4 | TGTGCCAGCAGCTTGGACGGGCCCCACAATGAGCAGTTCTTC | CASSLDGPHNEQFF
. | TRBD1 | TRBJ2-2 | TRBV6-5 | TGTGCCAGCAGTTACACAGGGGGCCGTTCCGGGGAGCTGTTTTTT | CASSYTGGRSGELFF
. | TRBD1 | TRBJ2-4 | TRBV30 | TGTGCCTGGAGTGTACTCAGAAGCTTTCCGGGACAGGGGACGGACATTCAGTACTTC | CAWSVLRSFPGQGTDIQYF
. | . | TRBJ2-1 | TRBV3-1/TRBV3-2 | TGTGCCAGCAGCCCTCGAGACAGGAACAATGAGCAGTTCTTC | CASSPRDRNNEQFF
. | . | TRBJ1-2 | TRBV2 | TGTGCCAGCAAAGGCGGGGCTTCTAACTATGGCTACACCTTC | CASKGGASNYGYTF
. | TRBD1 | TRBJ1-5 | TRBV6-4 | TGTGCCAGCAGTGAGGGGACAGGGGCCAATCAGCCCCAGCATTTT | CASSEGTGANQPQHF
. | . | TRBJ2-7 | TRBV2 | TGTGCCAGCACCTTGAGGGGCAGCTACGAGCAGTACTTC | CASTLRGSYEQYF
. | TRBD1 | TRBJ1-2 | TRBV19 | TGTGCCAGTAGCTCTTCCTTAGGGACAGGGGAAGGCTACACCTTC | CASSSSLGTGEGYTF
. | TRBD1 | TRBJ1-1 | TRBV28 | TGTGCCAGCAGCCAAGGGGGACAGGCAAAAGAAGCTTTCTTT | CASSQGGQAKEAFF
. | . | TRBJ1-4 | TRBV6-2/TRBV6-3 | TGTGCCAGCAGTAAGAACCCAACTAATGAAAAACTGTTTTTT | CASSKNPTNEKLFF
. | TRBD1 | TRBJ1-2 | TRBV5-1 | TGCGCCAGCAGCTTACAGGGGACTCGTAACTATGGCTACACCTTC | CASSLQGTRNYGYTF
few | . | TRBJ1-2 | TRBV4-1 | TGCGCCAGCAGCCAAGAATACCCGGATCAAAAGGGTGGCTACACCTTC | CASSQEYPDQKGGYTF
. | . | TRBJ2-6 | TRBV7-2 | TGTGCCAGCAGCCGTGATTCAGCCGGGGCCAACGTCCTGACTTTC | CASSRDSAGANVLTF
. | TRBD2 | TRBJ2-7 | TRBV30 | TGTGCCTGGATGGGGGGGGGCTACGAGCAGTACTTC | CAWMGGGYEQYF
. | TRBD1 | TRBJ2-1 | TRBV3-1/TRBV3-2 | TGTGCCAGCAGCCAAGGACAGGGAGAGAGAAATGAGCAGTTCTTC | CASSQGQGERNEQFF
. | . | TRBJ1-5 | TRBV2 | TGTGCCAGCTCGGGGGACAATCAGCCCCAGCATTTT | CASSGDNQPQHF
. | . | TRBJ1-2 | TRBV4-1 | TGCGCCAGCAGCCAAGAGGCCAGGGGAATCGGCTACACCTTC | CASSQEARGIGYTF
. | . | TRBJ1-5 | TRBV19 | TGTGCCAGTAGTATACGAGCTAGCAATCAGCCCCAGCATTTT | CASSIRASNQPQHF
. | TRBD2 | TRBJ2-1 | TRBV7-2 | TGTGCCAGCAGCTTAGGGATGCGGGGGGCCCCTTACAATGAGCAGTTCTTC | CASSLGMRGAPYNEQFF
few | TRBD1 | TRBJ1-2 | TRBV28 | TGTGCCATCTCGGACAGGGGGCCGGGTGGCTACACCTTC | CAISDRGPGGYTF
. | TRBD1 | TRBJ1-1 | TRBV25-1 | TGTGCCAGCAGGGGGACAGGGGGGAACACTGAAGCTTTCTTT | CASRGTGGNTEAFF
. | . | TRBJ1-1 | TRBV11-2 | TGTGCCAGCAGCTTAGATCCGGGGCTCACCACTGAAGCTTTCTTT | CASSLDPGLTTEAFF